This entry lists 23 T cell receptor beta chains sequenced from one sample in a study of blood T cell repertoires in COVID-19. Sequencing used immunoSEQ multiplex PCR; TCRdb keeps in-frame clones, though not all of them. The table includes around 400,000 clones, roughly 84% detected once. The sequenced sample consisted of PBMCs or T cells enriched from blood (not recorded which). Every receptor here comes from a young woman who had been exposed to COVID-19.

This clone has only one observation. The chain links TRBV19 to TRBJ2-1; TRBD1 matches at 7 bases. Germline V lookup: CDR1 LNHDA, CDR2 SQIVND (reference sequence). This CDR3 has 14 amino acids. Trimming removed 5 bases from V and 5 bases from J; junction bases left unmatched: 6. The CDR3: CASSPPGQNNEQFF. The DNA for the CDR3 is TGTGCCAGTAGTCCACCGGGACAGAACAATGAGCAGTTCTTC.

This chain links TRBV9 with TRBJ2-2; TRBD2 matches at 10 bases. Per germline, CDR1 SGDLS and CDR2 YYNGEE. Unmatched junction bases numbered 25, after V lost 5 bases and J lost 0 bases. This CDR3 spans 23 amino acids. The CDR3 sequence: CASSDSTWAVLAGGPSNTGELFF. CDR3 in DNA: TGTGCCAGCAGTGATAGTACCTGGGCGGTATTAGCGGGAGGCCCATCGAACACCGGGGAGCTGTTTTTT.

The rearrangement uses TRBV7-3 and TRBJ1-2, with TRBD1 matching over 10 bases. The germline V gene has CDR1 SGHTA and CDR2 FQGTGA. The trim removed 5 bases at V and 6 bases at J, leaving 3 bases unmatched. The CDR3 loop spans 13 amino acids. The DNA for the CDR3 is TGTGCCAGCAGCCCGGGACAGGGGAATGGCTACACCTTC. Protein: CASSPGQGNGYTF.

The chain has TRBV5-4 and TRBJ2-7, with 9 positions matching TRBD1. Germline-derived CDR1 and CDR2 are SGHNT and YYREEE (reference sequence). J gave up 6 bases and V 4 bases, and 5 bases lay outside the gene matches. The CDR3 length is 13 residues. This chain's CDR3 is CASSGTGISEQYF. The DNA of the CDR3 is TGTGCCAGCAGCGGGACAGGGATTAGCGAGCAGTACTTC.

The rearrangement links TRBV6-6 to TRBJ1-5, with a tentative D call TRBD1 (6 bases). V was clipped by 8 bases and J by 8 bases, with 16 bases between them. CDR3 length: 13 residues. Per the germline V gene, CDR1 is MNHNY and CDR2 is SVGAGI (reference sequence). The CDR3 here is CASQDRLREPQHF. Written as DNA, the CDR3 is TGTGCCAGCCAAGACAGGTTAAGGGAGCCCCAGCATTTT.

Here the CDR3 reads CASSPGTGGIKGVAFF. The CDR3 DNA reads TGTGCCAGCTCACCTGGGACAGGGGGTATCAAAGGGGTAGCTTTCTTT. The gene calls are TRBV18 and TRBJ1-1, with 11 bases lining up with TRBD1. V was pared by 3 bases and J by 10 bases, with 13 bases of the junction left unmatched. CDR1 is KGHSH, CDR2 LQKENI, per germline. The length of the CDR3 is 16 residues.

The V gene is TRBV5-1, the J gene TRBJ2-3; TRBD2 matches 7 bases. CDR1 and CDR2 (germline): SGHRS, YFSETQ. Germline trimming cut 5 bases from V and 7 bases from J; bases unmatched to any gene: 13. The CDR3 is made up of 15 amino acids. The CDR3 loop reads CASSSGFAGVNTQYF. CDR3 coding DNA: TGCGCCAGCAGTTCAGGCTTTGCGGGAGTAAATACGCAGTATTTT.

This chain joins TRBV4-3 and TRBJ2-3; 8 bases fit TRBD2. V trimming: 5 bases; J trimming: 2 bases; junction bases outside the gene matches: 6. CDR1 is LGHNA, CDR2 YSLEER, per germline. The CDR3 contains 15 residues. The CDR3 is CASSTRGANTDTQYF. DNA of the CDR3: TGCGCCAGCAGCACGCGGGGGGCCAACACAGATACGCAGTATTTT.

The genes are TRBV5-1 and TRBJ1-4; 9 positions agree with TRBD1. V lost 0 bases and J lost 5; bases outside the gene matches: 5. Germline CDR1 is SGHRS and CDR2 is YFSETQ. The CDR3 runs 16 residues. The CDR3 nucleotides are TGCGCCAGCAGCTTGGATGGGACAGGGTCCAATGAAAAACTGTTTTTT. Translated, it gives CASSLDGTGSNEKLFF.

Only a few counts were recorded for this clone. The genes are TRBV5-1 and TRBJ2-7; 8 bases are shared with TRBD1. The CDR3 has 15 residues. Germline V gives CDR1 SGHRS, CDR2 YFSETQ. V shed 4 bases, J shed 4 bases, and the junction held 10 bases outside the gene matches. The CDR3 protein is CASSPGQEIPYEQYF. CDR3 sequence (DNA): TGCGCCAGCAGCCCGGGACAGGAAATCCCTTACGAGCAGTACTTC.

The CDR3 here is CATAPGANYGYTF. CDR3 sequence (DNA): TGTGCCACCGCCCCCGGGGCTAACTATGGCTACACCTTC. The V gene is TRBV27, the J gene TRBJ1-2; D unresolved. V lost 10 bases to trimming and J lost 0 bases, with 12 bases between them. Looked up from germline, CDR1 is MNHEY and CDR2 is SMNVEV (reference sequence). The CDR3 has 13 amino acids.

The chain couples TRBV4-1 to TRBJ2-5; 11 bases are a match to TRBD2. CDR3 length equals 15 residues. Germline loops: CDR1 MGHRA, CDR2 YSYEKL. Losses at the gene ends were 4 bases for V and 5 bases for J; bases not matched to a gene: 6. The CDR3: CASSLSGRAFETQYF. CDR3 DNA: TGCGCCAGCAGCCTTAGCGGGAGGGCCTTTGAGACCCAGTACTTC.

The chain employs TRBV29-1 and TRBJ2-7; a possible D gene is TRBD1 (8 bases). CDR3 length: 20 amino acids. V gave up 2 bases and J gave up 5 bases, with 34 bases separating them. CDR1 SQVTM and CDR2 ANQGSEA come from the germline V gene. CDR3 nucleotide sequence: TGCAGCGTTGAATTGCTCTGGAAATTAAACAGGGGGGGACGACCCAACGAGCAGTACTTC. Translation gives CSVELLWKLNRGGRPNEQYF.

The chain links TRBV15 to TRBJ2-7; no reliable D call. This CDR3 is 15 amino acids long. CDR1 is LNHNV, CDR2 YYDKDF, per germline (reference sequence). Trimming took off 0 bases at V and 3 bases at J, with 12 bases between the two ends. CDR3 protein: CATSRDYGGHYEQYF. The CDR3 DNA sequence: TGTGCCACCAGCAGAGATTACGGCGGCCACTACGAGCAGTACTTC.

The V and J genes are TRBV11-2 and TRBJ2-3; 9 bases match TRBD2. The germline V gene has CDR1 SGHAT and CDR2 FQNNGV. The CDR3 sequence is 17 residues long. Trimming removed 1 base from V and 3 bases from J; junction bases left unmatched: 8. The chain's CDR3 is CASSLAGASGNTDTQYF. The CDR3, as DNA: TGTGCCAGCAGCTTAGCGGGCGCTAGCGGGAATACAGATACGCAGTATTTT.

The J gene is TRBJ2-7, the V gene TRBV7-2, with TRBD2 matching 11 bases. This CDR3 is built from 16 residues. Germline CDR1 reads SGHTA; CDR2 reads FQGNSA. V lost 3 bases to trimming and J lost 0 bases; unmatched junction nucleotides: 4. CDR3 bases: TGTGCCAGCAGCTTTTCGACTAGCGGGGTCTCCTACGAGCAGTACTTC. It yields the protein CASSFSTSGVSYEQYF.

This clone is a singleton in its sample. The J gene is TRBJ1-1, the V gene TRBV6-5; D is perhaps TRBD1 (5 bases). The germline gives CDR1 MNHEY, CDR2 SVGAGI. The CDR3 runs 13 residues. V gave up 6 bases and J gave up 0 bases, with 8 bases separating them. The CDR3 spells CASRSGVNTEAFF. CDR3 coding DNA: TGTGCCAGCAGATCGGGGGTGAACACTGAAGCTTTCTTT.

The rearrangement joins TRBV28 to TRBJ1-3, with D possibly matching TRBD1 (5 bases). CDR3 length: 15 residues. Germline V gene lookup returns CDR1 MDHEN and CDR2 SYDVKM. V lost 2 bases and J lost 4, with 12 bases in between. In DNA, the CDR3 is TGTGCCAGCAGTTTACAGATCAGGGCAGGAAACACCATATATTTT. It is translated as CASSLQIRAGNTIYF.

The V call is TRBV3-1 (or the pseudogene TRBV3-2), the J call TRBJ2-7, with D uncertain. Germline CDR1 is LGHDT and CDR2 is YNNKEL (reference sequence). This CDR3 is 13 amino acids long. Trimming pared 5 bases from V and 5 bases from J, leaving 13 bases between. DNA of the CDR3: TGTGCCAGCAGCTTAAAGTTGAGGAACGAGCAGTACTTC. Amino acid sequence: CASSLKLRNEQYF.

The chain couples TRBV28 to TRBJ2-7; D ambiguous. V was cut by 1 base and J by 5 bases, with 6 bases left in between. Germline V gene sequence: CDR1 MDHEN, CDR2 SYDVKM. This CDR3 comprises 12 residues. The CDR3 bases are TGTGCCAGCAGTTTATCCAAAAACGAGCAGTACTTC. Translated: CASSLSKNEQYF.

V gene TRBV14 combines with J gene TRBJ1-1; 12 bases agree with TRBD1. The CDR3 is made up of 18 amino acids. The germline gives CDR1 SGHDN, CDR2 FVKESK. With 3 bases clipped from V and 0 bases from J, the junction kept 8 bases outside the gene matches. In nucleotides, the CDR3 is TGTGCCAGCAGCCATAAGAGTGGGACAGGGGGCATGAACACTGAAGCTTTCTTT. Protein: CASSHKSGTGGMNTEAFF.

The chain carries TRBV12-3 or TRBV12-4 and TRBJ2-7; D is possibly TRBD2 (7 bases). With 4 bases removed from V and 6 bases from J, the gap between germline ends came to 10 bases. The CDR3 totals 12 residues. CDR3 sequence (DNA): TGTGCCAGCAGTTCGGGGGGCCCCGAGCAGTACTTC. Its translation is CASSSGGPEQYF.

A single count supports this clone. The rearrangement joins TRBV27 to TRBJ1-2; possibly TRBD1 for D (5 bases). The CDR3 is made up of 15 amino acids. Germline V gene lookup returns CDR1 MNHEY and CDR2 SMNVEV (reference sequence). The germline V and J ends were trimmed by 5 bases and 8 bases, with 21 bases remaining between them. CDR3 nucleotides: TGTGCCAGCAGTCCCAGGACAAAACATCCCTCAGGCTACACCTTC. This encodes CASSPRTKHPSGYTF.